This T cell receptor beta chain derives from a study of blood T cell repertoires in COVID-19. The overall study: Acute-phase and convalescent COVID-19 samples originated in the United States, Italy and Spain. Sources were T cells, B-cell-depleted T cells, or PBMCs; the material itself was cDNA or gDNA.

Here immunoSEQ multiplex PCR was the method, and the copy in TCRdb shows in-frame clones only, minus some. The table records approximately 300,000 clones, about 90% of them present only once. Each recovered donor of Cohort 3 presented with two negative PCRs, clearance, or symptom resolution. This CDR3 has 13 amino acids. Germline V gives CDR1 KGHSH, CDR2 LQKENI. V dropped 6 bases and J dropped 7 bases, with 15 bases sitting between them. Sequenced input: PBMCs or T cells enriched from blood (not recorded which). The J gene is TRBJ1-1, the V gene TRBV18, with D possibly being TRBD1 (5 bases). This sequence originates from a woman in her 30s who had recovered from COVID-19. The CDR3 loop reads CASSLDQGGEAFF. The CDR3, as DNA: TGTGCCAGCTCGCTAGACCAGGGTGGTGAAGCTTTCTTT. The variable domain in full, with the rest retrieved from reference TRBV18 and TRBJ1-1, is NAGVMQNPRHLVRRRGQEARLRCSPMKGHSHVYWYRQLPEEGLKFMVYLQKENIIDESGMPKERFSAEFPKEGPSILRIQQVVRGDSAAYFCASSLDQGGEAFFGQGTRLTVV.